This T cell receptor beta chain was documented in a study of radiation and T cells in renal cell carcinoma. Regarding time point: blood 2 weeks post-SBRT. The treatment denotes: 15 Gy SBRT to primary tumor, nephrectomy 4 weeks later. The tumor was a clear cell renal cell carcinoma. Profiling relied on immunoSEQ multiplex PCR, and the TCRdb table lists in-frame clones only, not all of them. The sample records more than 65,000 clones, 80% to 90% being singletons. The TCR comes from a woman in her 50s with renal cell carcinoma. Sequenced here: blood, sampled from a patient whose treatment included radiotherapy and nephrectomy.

The CDR3 spells CASSQPRKKPYEQYF. In nucleotides, the CDR3 is TGTGCCAGCAGCCAACCGCGAAAGAAGCCCTACGAGCAGTACTTC. J is TRBJ2-7 and V is TRBV11-3; D gene uncertain. Germline V gene sequence: CDR1 SGHNT, CDR2 YENEEA. With 5 bases removed from V and 2 bases from J, the gap between germline ends came to 16 bases. The CDR3 length is 15 residues.